This T cell receptor beta chain originates from a study of beta chain features in type 1 diabetes. General study points: Shorter TCRB CDR3s, moderately but significantly so, were found in Type 1 diabetes patients in all four CD4+ subsets. Compared with healthy donors, patients appeared to share more similar naive, central memory and regulatory TCRB repertoires.

Of the isolated RNA, all was reverse transcribed, and so the sequenced material was expressed TCRB transcripts. Naive, central memory and regulatory T cell samples came to a mean of about 4 million reads. Sequencing was performed with immunoSEQ multiplex PCR; in TCRdb, only in-frame clones are kept and a portion is missing. The data contain under 250,000 clones, more than 11% of them seen just once; the ten biggest clones take up 0.015% to 0.02%. This clone was observed a handful of times. Its specificity is unknown. The TCR was taken from a man aged 25-45 years with type 1 diabetes. Sequenced material: naive CD4+ T cells from blood.

The CDR3 DNA reads as TGTGCCAGCAGCTTAGCTTATTACGAGCAGTACTTC. Its protein is CASSLAYYEQYF. This rearrangement joins TRBV11-2 to TRBJ2-7; D is unresolved. V was cut by 1 base and J by 4 bases, with 5 bases left in between. Germline V CDR1 and CDR2: SGHAT, FQNNGV. CDR3 length: 12 residues.